A selection of T cell receptor beta chains follows, all from one sample in a study of T cell changes during pregnancy in multiple sclerosis. Data came from immunoSEQ multiplex PCR; TCRdb stores just in-frame clones and leaves some out. The table shows around 70,000 clones, with more than 90% occurring only once. The source was peripheral blood, collected in the second trimester of pregnancy. These TCRs come from a female donor with multiple sclerosis, enrolled in a pregnancy study. Each CDR3 is given with its conserved first and last residue. Each record gives: clone size, D gene, V gene, J gene, CDR3 protein, CDR3 DNA. A D gene is named only where the DNA matches it firmly. Clone size is not always given. Where it is, it says once, few, many or a class for expanded clones.

clone_size: .
d_call: .
v_call: TRBV28
j_call: TRBJ2-5
cdr3_aa: CASSAGDQETQYF
cdr3_nt: TGTGCCAGCAGTGCAGGGGACCAAGAGACCCAGTACTTC

clone_size: .
d_call: TRBD1
v_call: TRBV29-1
j_call: TRBJ2-2
cdr3_aa: CSAWGQGPGELFF
cdr3_nt: TGCAGCGCGTGGGGACAGGGCCCCGGGGAGCTGTTTTTT

clone_size: .
d_call: TRBD2
v_call: TRBV28
j_call: TRBJ2-7
cdr3_aa: CAVLPSGSSYEQYF
cdr3_nt: TGTGCCGTTCTCCCTAGCGGGAGCTCCTACGAGCAGTACTTC

clone_size: .
d_call: .
v_call: TRBV4-2
j_call: TRBJ2-5
cdr3_aa: CASSQDLGLAIETQYF
cdr3_nt: TGTGCCAGCAGCCAAGATTTGGGGCTAGCGATAGAGACCCAGTACTTC

clone_size: .
d_call: .
v_call: TRBV19
j_call: TRBJ1-6
cdr3_aa: CASNLATGKNSPLHF
cdr3_nt: TGTGCCAGTAACCTGGCTACAGGGAAGAATTCACCCCTCCACTTT

clone_size: once
d_call: TRBD2
v_call: TRBV27
j_call: TRBJ2-1
cdr3_aa: CASSFLAGVRGEQFF
cdr3_nt: TGTGCCAGCAGTTTTCTGGCGGGAGTGAGAGGGGAGCAGTTCTTC

clone_size: .
d_call: .
v_call: TRBV18
j_call: TRBJ2-1
cdr3_aa: CASSPRGSYNEQFF
cdr3_nt: TGTGCCAGCTCACCTCGGGGCTCCTACAATGAGCAGTTCTTC

clone_size: .
d_call: .
v_call: TRBV10-3
j_call: TRBJ2-1
cdr3_aa: CAISGEMGEQFF
cdr3_nt: TGTGCCATCAGTGGGGAGATGGGTGAGCAGTTCTTC

clone_size: .
d_call: .
v_call: TRBV7-3
j_call: TRBJ2-7
cdr3_aa: CASSLGAAPSYEQYF
cdr3_nt: TGTGCCAGCAGCTTAGGAGCAGCCCCTTCCTACGAGCAGTACTTC

clone_size: .
d_call: TRBD1
v_call: TRBV29-1
j_call: TRBJ1-1
cdr3_aa: CSVGTAMNTEAFF
cdr3_nt: TGCAGCGTGGGGACAGCCATGAACACTGAAGCTTTCTTT

clone_size: .
d_call: .
v_call: TRBV14
j_call: TRBJ2-3
cdr3_aa: CASRALAADTQYF
cdr3_nt: TGTGCCAGCAGGGCACTAGCAGCAGATACGCAGTATTTT

clone_size: .
d_call: .
v_call: TRBV27
j_call: TRBJ1-5
cdr3_aa: CASSTGWGNQPQHF
cdr3_nt: TGTGCCAGCAGTACAGGGTGGGGCAATCAGCCCCAGCATTTT

clone_size: .
d_call: .
v_call: TRBV28
j_call: TRBJ1-5
cdr3_aa: CASSLRGPQHF
cdr3_nt: TGTGCCAGCAGTTTAAGGGGGCCCCAGCATTTT

clone_size: .
d_call: .
v_call: TRBV28
j_call: TRBJ1-5
cdr3_aa: CASTIHASNQPQHF
cdr3_nt: TGTGCCAGCACCATACACGCTAGCAATCAGCCCCAGCATTTT

clone_size: .
d_call: .
v_call: TRBV9
j_call: TRBJ2-5
cdr3_aa: CASSVGFQETQYF
cdr3_nt: TGTGCCAGCAGCGTCGGGTTCCAAGAGACCCAGTACTTC

clone_size: .
d_call: .
v_call: TRBV6-1
j_call: TRBJ2-7
cdr3_aa: CASSRNRGAYEQYF
cdr3_nt: TGTGCCAGCAGTCGTAATAGGGGCGCGTACGAGCAGTACTTC

clone_size: .
d_call: .
v_call: TRBV11-3
j_call: TRBJ1-6
cdr3_aa: CASSLAGFNSPLHF
cdr3_nt: TGTGCCAGCAGCTTAGCAGGTTTCAATTCACCCCTCCACTTT

clone_size: .
d_call: TRBD1
v_call: TRBV28
j_call: TRBJ1-3
cdr3_aa: CASSPRQDRKVSIYF
cdr3_nt: TGTGCCAGCAGTCCGAGACAGGACAGGAAAGTCAGTATATATTTT

clone_size: few
d_call: TRBD1
v_call: TRBV7-6
j_call: TRBJ1-5
cdr3_aa: CASSWTGDQPQHF
cdr3_nt: TGTGCCAGCAGCTGGACAGGCGATCAGCCCCAGCATTTT

clone_size: .
d_call: .
v_call: TRBV5-1
j_call: TRBJ2-7
cdr3_aa: CASSLDLFEQYF
cdr3_nt: TGCGCCAGCAGCTTGGATTTATTCGAGCAGTACTTC

clone_size: .
d_call: .
v_call: TRBV19
j_call: TRBJ1-2
cdr3_aa: CASSPRANYGYTF
cdr3_nt: TGTGCCAGTAGTCCCAGGGCTAACTATGGCTACACCTTC